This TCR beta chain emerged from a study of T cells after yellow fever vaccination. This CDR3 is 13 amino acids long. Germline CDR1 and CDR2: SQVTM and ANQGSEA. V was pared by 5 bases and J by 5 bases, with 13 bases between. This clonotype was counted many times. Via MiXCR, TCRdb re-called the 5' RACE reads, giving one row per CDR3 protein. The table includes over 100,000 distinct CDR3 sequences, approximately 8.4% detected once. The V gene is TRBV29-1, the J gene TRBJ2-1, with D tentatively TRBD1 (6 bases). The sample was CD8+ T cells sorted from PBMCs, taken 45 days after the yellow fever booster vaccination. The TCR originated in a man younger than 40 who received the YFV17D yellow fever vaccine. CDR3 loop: CSVNTGFHNEQFF. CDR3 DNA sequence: TGCAGCGTTAATACAGGGTTCCACAATGAGCAGTTCTTC.